This T cell receptor beta chain was sequenced during a study of T cells in Graves' hyperthyroidism and ophthalmopathy. This clonotype has a count of ten or more. No antigen is known for it. RNA transcripts provided the source from which TCR beta CDR3 regions were amplified. The HTBI primer set was used in a first-round RT-PCR of the TCR CDR3. TCRdb fed the multiplex PCR reads into MiXCR, producing one record per CDR3 protein. The sample holds approximately 690,000 distinct CDR3 sequences; approximately 14% are singletons and the top ten take about 12%. Ophthalmopathy patients all had a Clinical Activity Score of at least 3, a NOSPECS grade of at least 4 and disease under 3 months old. General observations from the study: Patients with ophthalmopathy were separated from those with stable hyperthyroidism by a 13 V-J model. Most clonotypes expanded in the thyroid (above 0.001) were also present in blood. Ophthalmopathy got predicted by the model a median about six months before its onset.

The CDR3 is made up of 13 amino acids. CDR1 is SGHDN, CDR2 FVKESK, per germline. Trimming cost V 1 base and J 5 bases, with 8 bases left between them. The sample consisted of blood. The source of this sequence is a woman between 50 and 59 years old with Graves' ophthalmopathy. This chain joins TRBV14 and TRBJ1-1, with no clear D. The CDR3 DNA reads TGTGCCAGCAGCCAAGTTACCCTGACTGAAGCTTTCTTT. Its translation is CASSQVTLTEAFF. The full variable domain, rest sourced from reference TRBV14 and TRBJ1-1, is EAGVTQFPSHSVIEKGQTVTLRCDPISGHDNLYWYRRVMGKEIKFLLHFVKESKQDESGMPNNRFLAERTGGTYSTLKVQPAELEDSGVYFCASSQVTLTEAFFGQGTRLTVV.